Sequencing of this T cell receptor beta chain was carried out in a study of response to subunit inactivated influenza vaccine. General study points: A suggestion made by the authors is that each seasonal influenza vaccination recruits few new T cells.

Trimming removed 4 bases from V and 6 bases from J, with 15 bases in between. This CDR3 has 15 residues. The germline V gene has CDR1 KGHDR and CDR2 SFDVKD. TCRdb redid the calling of the RT-PCR reads with MiXCR, one entry per CDR3 protein. The data contain around 570,000 distinct CDR3 sequences, less than 8% of them singletons. This clonotype was counted ten times or more. Its antigen is unidentified. The sequencing used PBMCs from blood, collected less than 30 months after vaccination. The J gene is TRBJ2-1, the V gene TRBV24-1, with D perhaps matching TRBD2 (5 bases). The receptor's source is a man between 45 and 75 years old who received an inactivated influenza vaccine. The chain's CDR3 is CATSDGILAANEQFF. CDR3 in DNA: TGTGCCACCAGTGACGGCATCCTAGCTGCCAATGAGCAGTTCTTC.